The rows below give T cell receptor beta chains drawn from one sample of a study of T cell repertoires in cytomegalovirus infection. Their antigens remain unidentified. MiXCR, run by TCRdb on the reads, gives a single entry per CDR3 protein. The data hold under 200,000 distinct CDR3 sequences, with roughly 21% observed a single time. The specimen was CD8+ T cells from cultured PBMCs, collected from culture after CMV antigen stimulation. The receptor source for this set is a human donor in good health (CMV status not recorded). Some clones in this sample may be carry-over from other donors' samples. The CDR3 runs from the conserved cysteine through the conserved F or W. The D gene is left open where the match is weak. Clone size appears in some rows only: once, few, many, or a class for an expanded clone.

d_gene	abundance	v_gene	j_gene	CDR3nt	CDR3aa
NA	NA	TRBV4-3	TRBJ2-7	TGCGCCAGCAGCCAAGATCCCACCAGTACCTACGAGCAGTACTTC	CASSQDPTSTYEQYF
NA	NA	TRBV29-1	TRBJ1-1	TGCAGCGTTGAACGGAGGGAGGGGCCTTGGCGGACTGAAGCTTTCTTT	CSVERREGPWRTEAFF
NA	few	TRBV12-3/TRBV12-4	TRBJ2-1	TGTGCCAGCAGTTATAACACCCCATACTACAATGAGCAGTTCTTC	CASSYNTPYYNEQFF
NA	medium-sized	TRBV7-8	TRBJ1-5	TGTGCCAGCAGCTTAGACAGGGTCAATCAGCCCCAGCATTTT	CASSLDRVNQPQHF
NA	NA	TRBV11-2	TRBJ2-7	TGTGCCAGCAGCACCGATCTTAGCGCGGACTCCTACGAGCAGTACTTC	CASSTDLSADSYEQYF
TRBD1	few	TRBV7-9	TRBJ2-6	TGTGCCACCCGACAGGGTTTAGGGGTCTCTGGGGCCAACGTCCTGACTTTC	CATRQGLGVSGANVLTF
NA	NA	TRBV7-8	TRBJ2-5	TGTGCCAGCAGCTTGAGGGGCTACTCAGAGACCCAGTACTTC	CASSLRGYSETQYF
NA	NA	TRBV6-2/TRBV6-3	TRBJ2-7	TGTGCCAGCAGTTACTCGCCGACAGTAGCCCACGAGCAGTACTTC	CASSYSPTVAHEQYF
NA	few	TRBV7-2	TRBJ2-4	TGTGCCAGCAGCCCCCTTGAGGGGGGGTTCCAAAACATTCAGTACTTC	CASSPLEGGFQNIQYF
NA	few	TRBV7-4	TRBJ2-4	TGTGCCAGCAGCTTAGAGCGGACAGAAATAGCCAAAAACATTCAGTACTTC	CASSLERTEIAKNIQYF
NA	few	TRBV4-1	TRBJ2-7	TGCGCCAGCAGCCAAGTAACAGAGTCCTACGAGCAGTACTTC	CASSQVTESYEQYF
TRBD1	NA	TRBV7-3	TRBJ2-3	TGTGCCAGCAGCTTAACGACAGGGAAGGCAGATACGCAGTATTTT	CASSLTTGKADTQYF
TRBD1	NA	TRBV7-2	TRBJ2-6	TGTGCCAGCAGCCAGACAGGGGGTGTCTCTGGGGCCAACGTCCTGACTTTC	CASSQTGGVSGANVLTF
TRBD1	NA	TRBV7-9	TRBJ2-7	TGTGCCAGCAGCGAAGGCGGGACAGGGTTCTACGAGCAGTACTTC	CASSEGGTGFYEQYF
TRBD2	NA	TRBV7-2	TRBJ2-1	TGTGCCAGCAGCTTAGGCAGTGCGGGGGTTTCCTACAATGAGCAGTTCTTC	CASSLGSAGVSYNEQFF
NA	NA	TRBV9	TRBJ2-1	TGTGCCAGCAGCCTGAAACGGGATTCCTACAATGAGCAGTTCTTC	CASSLKRDSYNEQFF
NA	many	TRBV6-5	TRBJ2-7	TGTGCCAGCAGTTACAGCCTGGCTTACGAGCAGTACTTC	CASSYSLAYEQYF
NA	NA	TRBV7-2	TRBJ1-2	TGTGCCAGCAGCTATTCGGGGGGCCTTGGCTACACCTTC	CASSYSGGLGYTF
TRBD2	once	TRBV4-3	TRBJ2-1	TGCGCCAGCAGCCAAGATTGGACGGGGGGGCACAATGAGCAGTTCTTC	CASSQDWTGGHNEQFF
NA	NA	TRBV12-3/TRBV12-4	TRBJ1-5	TGTGCCAGCAGTTTAGGCCTTTGGAATAGCAATCAGCCCCAGCATTTT	CASSLGLWNSNQPQHF
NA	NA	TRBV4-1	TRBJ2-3	TGCGCCAGCAGCCACCCCTCAGGCGGGACTGGAGCCTATGGAGATACGCAGTATTTT	CASSHPSGGTGAYGDTQYF
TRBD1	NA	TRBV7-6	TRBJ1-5	TGTGCCAGCAGCCCCATTGGGACAGGGGCGAACAATCAGCCCCAGCATTTT	CASSPIGTGANNQPQHF
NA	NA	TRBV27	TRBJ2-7	TGTGCCAGCAGTTTTACAGCCTCCTACGAGCAGTACTTC	CASSFTASYEQYF
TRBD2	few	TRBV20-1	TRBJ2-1	TGCAGTGCCACCAGGGGACTAGCGGGGGGCCTAAGCTCCTACAATGAGCAGTTCTTC	CSATRGLAGGLSSYNEQFF
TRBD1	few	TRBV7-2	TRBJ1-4	TGTGCCAGCAGCCCGGGGACAGGGACTAATGAAAAACTGTTTTTT	CASSPGTGTNEKLFF
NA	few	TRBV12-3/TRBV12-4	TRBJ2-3	TGTGCCAGCAGTAGCGAACGAGATACGCAGTATTTT	CASSSERDTQYF
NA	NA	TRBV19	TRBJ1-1	TGTGCCAGTAGTATACCCTTGGTCGGAGAGGGCGACGTCGTCATGAACACTGAAGCTTTCTTT	CASSIPLVGEGDVVMNTEAFF
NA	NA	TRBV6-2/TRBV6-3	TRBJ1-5	TGTGCCAGCAGTTACTGGCAGGGACATAGCAATCAGCCCCAGCATTTT	CASSYWQGHSNQPQHF
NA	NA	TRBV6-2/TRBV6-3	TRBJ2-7	TGTGCCAGCAGTTACTCGGGGCCCCCGGACGAGCAGTACTTC	CASSYSGPPDEQYF
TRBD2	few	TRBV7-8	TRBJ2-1	TGTGCCAGCAGCTTCTCCTCTAGCGGGGGGCGGCAGTTCTTC	CASSFSSSGGRQFF
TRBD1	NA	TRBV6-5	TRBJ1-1	TGTGCCAGCAGCCCCGGGGACAGGGTGGGCACTGAAGCTTTCTTT	CASSPGDRVGTEAFF
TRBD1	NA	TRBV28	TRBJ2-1	TGTGCCAGCAGTCCGGGGACAGGGATTAACAATGAGCAGTTCTTC	CASSPGTGINNEQFF
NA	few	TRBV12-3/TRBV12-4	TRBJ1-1	TGTGCCAGCAGGCCGACAGGTTCGGGTACCACTGAAGCTTTCTTT	CASRPTGSGTTEAFF
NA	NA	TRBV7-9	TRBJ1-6	TGTGCCAGCAGCTTAGAGGGGAATTATAATTCACCCCTCCACTTT	CASSLEGNYNSPLHF
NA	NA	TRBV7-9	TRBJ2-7	TGTGCCAGCACCCCGCTTATCAGCAGGACCCCCTACGAGCAGTACTTC	CASTPLISRTPYEQYF
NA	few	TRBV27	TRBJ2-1	TGTGCCAGCAGCCTAGACTACAGCGCCTACAATGAGCAGTTCTTC	CASSLDYSAYNEQFF
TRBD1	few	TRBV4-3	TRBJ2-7	TGCGCCAGCAGCCAAGATGGACAGGGGGCGGAATCAAACTACGAGCAGTACTTC	CASSQDGQGAESNYEQYF
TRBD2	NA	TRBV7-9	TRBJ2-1	TGTGCCAGCAGCTTACCCCCTAGCGGGGGGTCTACCTACAATGAGCAGTTCTTC	CASSLPPSGGSTYNEQFF
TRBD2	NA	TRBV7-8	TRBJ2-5	TGTGCCAGCAGCTTCCACCCCGCCGGGACTAGCGGGGGAGAAGAGACCCAGTACTTC	CASSFHPAGTSGGEETQYF
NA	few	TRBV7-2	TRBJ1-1	TGTGCCAGCAGTTATCTCACAGCTATGAACACTGAAGCTTTCTTT	CASSYLTAMNTEAFF
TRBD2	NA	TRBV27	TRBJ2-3	TGTGCCAGCATGGGACTAGCGGTCCCAGATACGCAGTATTTT	CASMGLAVPDTQYF
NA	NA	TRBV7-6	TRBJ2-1	TGTGCCAGCAGCTTAGAGGTTAGGGACTACAATGAGCAGTTCTTC	CASSLEVRDYNEQFF
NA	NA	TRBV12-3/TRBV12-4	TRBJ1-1	TGTGCCAGCAGTACCCGGCCTCTTGGGACTGAAGCTTTCTTT	CASSTRPLGTEAFF
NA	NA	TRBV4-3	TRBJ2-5	TGCGCCAGCAGCCAAGAGGAGTACCGCCAACAGACCCAGTACTTC	CASSQEEYRQQTQYF
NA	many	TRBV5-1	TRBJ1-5	TGCGCCAGCAGCTTAGGAATTTTTAGGACTGGAGATCAGCCCCAGCATTTT	CASSLGIFRTGDQPQHF
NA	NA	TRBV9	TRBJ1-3	TGTGCCAGCAGCGTCGACGGGAGAAACACCATATATTTT	CASSVDGRNTIYF
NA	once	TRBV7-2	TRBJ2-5	TGTGCCAGCAGTTCCAGGGGACCCCATTGGGATACCCAGTACTTC	CASSSRGPHWDTQYF
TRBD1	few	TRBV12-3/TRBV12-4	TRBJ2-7	TGTGCCAGCAGTCCCCACGACAGGGCAGGGGAGCAGTACTTC	CASSPHDRAGEQYF
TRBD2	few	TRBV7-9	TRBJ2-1	TGTGCCAGCAGCTTAGATCCCCTAGCGGGGTTCTTC	CASSLDPLAGFF
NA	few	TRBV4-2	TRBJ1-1	TGTGCCAGCAGCCAAGTTAGTAACACTGAAGCTTTCTTT	CASSQVSNTEAFF
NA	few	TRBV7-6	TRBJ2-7	TGTGCCAGCAGCCATATGAACGAGCAGTACTTC	CASSHMNEQYF
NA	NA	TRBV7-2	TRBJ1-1	TGTGCCAGCAGCAAGGACAGACTAGGAGCTTTCTTT	CASSKDRLGAFF
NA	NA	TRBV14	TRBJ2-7	TGTGCCAGCAGCCAAGAACGCGGTTCTACCTACGAGCAGTACTTC	CASSQERGSTYEQYF
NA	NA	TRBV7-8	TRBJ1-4	TGTGCCAGCAGCCCTCCCCCGCAGCCAACTAATGAAAAACTGTTTTTT	CASSPPPQPTNEKLFF
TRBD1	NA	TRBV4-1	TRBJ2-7	TGCGCCAGCAGCCCACCTAGCCGGGACAGCTCCTACGAGCAGTACTTC	CASSPPSRDSSYEQYF
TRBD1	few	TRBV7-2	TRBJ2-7	TGTGCCAGCAGCCCCCGTTGGGACAGCGGATCGTCCTACGAGCAGTACTTC	CASSPRWDSGSSYEQYF
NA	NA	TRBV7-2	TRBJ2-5	TGTGCCAGCAGCTCAATGCCAGGTAGCCCGGGGCAGGAGACCCAGTACTTC	CASSSMPGSPGQETQYF
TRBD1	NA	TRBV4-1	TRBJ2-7	TGCGCCAGCAGCCGAAGGGGGCTCGACGAGCAGTACTTC	CASSRRGLDEQYF
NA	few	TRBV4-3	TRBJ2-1	TGCGCCAGCAGCCAAGACTGGCAGGGCGACAATGAGCAGTTCTTC	CASSQDWQGDNEQFF